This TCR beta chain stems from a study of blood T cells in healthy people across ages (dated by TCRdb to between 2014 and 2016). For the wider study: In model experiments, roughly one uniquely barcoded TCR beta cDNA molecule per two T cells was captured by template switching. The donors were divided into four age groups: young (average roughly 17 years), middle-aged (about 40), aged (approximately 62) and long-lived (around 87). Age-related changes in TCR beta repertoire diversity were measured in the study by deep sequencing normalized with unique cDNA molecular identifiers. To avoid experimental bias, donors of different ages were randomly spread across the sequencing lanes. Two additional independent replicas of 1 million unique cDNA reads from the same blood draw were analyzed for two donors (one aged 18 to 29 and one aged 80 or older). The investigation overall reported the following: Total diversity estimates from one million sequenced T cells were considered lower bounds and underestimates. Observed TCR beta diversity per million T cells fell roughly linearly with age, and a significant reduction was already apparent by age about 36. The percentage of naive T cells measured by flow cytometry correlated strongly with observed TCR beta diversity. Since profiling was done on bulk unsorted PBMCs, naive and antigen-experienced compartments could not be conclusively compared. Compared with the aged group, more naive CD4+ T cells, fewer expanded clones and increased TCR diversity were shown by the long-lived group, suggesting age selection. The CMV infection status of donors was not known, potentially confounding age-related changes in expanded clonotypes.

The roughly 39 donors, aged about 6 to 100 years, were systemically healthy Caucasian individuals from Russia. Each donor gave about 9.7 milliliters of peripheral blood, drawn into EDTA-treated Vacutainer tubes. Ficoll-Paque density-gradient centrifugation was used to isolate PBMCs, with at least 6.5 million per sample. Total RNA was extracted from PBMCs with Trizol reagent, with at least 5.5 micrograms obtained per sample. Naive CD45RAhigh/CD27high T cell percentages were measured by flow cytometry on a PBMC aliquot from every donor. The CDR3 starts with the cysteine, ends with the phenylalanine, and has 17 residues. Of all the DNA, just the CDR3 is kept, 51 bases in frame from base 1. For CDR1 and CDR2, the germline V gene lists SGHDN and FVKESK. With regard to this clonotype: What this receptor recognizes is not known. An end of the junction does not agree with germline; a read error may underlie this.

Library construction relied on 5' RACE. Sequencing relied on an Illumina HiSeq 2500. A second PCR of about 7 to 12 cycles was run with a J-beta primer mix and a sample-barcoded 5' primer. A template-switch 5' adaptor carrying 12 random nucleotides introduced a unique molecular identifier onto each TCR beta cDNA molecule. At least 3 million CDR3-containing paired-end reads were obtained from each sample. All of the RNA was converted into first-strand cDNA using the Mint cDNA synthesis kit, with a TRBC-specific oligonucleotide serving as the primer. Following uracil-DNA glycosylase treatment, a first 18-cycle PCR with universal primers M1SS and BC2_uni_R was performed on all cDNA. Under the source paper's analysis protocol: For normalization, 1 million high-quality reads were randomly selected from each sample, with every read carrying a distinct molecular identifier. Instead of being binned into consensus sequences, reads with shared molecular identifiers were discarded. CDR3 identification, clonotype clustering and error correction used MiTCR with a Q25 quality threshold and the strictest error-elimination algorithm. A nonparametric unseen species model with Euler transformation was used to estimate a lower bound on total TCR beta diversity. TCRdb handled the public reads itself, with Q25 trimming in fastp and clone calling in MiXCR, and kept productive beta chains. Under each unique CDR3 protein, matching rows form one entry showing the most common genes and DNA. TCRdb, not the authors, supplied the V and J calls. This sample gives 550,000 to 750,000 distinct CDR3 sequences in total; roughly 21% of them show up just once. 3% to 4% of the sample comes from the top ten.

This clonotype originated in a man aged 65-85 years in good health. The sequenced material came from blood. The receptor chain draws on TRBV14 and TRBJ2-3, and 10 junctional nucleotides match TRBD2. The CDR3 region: CASGQLLAGEITDTQYF. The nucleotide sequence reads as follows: TGTGCCAGCGGCCAGCTCCTAGCGGGGGAAATCACAGATACGCAGTATTTT.